This T cell receptor beta chain was documented in a study of CD8+CD57+ T cells in acquired aplastic anemia. Many counts were recorded for this clonotype. The V end was cut by 6 bases, the J end by 8 bases, with 17 bases between. The CDR3 contains 14 residues. Both TCR beta VDJ combination and CDR3 sequence profiling were carried out. Genomic DNA was the template for this profiling. Each CDR3 protein is one row after TCRdb ran MiXCR on the reads. The sample lists roughly 150,000 distinct CDR3 sequences; roughly 45% were seen once. This receptor was obtained from a human donor in good health. The chain is built from TRBV12-3 or TRBV12-4 and TRBJ1-3; D uncertain. Sequenced: sorted CD4+, CD8+, or CD8+CD57+ T cells (not recorded which) from PBMCs. The DNA for the CDR3 is TGTGCCAGCAGATTGGGGAGGGCGATAGACACCATATATTTT. Translated: CASRLGRAIDTIYF.